The clone carrying this T cell receptor (beta chain) was recorded only once. Patients had moderate to severe depression. Thawed PBMCs underwent magnetic negative selection for CD4+ T cells. Repertoires were generated with immunoSEQ multiplex PCR, while TCRdb's copy carries only in-frame clones and drops some. The sample yields approximately 25,000 clones, roughly nine tenths seen once. The source of the sample is a study of untreated major depressive disorder. The TCR sequence derives from a woman younger than 45 with major depressive disorder. The material sequenced was CD4+ T cells from PBMCs.

This CDR3 is CASSEQVGGPETQYF. The CDR3 DNA sequence: TGTGCCAGCAGTGAACAGGTGGGAGGGCCTGAGACGCAGTATTTT. This chain connects TRBV2 to TRBJ2-3; 7 positions match TRBD2. The CDR3 extends over 15 amino acids. From germline, CDR1 is SNHLY and CDR2 FYNNEI. The V and J ends lost 2 bases and 9 bases, in that order; junction bases with no gene match: 11.